Listed here are 12 T cell receptor beta chains from one sample, sequenced in a study of cytomegalovirus exposure and HLA in healthy donors. Primers included in the PCR were 60 Vbeta and 13 Jbeta primers. TCRdb's copy holds only in-frame clones and misses some; the assay was immunoSEQ multiplex PCR. The table includes about 93,000 clones, roughly 79% detected once. Sequencing used PBMCs. The receptor source for this set is a young man in good health and CMV-seronegative.

The V call is TRBV28, the J call TRBJ2-1; a weak D match, TRBD2 (6 bases). The germline V and J ends were trimmed by 5 bases and 0 bases, with 23 bases remaining between them. The length of the CDR3 is 19 residues. Germline loops: CDR1 MDHEN, CDR2 SYDVKM. DNA for the CDR3: TGTGCCAGCAGTACCCCCCCGGGCGGGACCCAAAGCTCCTACAATGAGCAGTTCTTC. The encoded protein is CASSTPPGGTQSSYNEQFF. The variable domain in full, completed from reference TRBV28 and TRBJ2-1, reads DVKVTQSSRYLVKRTGEKVFLECVQDMDHENMFWYRQDPGLGLRLIYFSYDVKMKEKGDIPEGYSVSREKKERFSLILESASTNQTSMYLCASSTPPGGTQSSYNEQFFGPGTRLTVL.

The chain recombines TRBV2 with TRBJ2-2; 10 bases line up with TRBD2. The CDR3 totals 17 residues. V lost 6 bases to trimming and J lost 5 bases; unmatched junction nucleotides: 12. Looked up from germline, CDR1 is SNHLY and CDR2 is FYNNEI. CDR3 nucleotides: TGTGCCAGCAGGGCTTTCCTAGCGGGAGCGGGAACCGGGGAGCTGTTTTTT. This codes for CASRAFLAGAGTGELFF.

The chain uses TRBV5-6 and TRBJ2-3; 12 bases fit TRBD2. Unmatched junction bases numbered 6, after V lost 0 bases and J lost 7 bases. The CDR3 has 16 residues. In germline, CDR1 is SGHDT, CDR2 YYEEEE. The CDR3 nucleotides are TGTGCCAGCAGCTTGGTGGAGACTAGCGGGGGATATACGCAGTATTTT. It yields the protein CASSLVETSGGYTQYF.

The rearrangement uses TRBV5-6 and TRBJ1-1; 7 bases line up with TRBD1. The CDR3 is 14 residues long. V trimming: 4 bases; J trimming: 1 base; junction bases outside the gene matches: 4. Germline lookup yields CDR1 SGHDT and CDR2 YYEEEE. The CDR3 DNA reads TGTGCCAGCAGCCCGGACAGGTCGAACACTGAAGCTTTCTTT. Its protein is CASSPDRSNTEAFF.

The rearrangement joins TRBV6-6 to TRBJ2-3; 12 bases are a match to TRBD2. The ends lost 5 bases at V and 9 bases at J; junction bases unmatched: 3. This CDR3 spans 13 amino acids. Germline V gene sequence: CDR1 MNHNY, CDR2 SVGAGI (reference sequence). The CDR3 nucleotides read TGTGCCAGCAGTCTAGCGGGGGGGGAGACGCAGTATTTT. This encodes CASSLAGGETQYF.

The V call is TRBV19, the J call TRBJ2-2; perhaps TRBD1 as D (5 bases). CDR1 is LNHDA and CDR2 is SQIVND in the germline V gene (reference sequence). The CDR3 contains 14 residues. Trimming stripped 6 bases from V and 1 base from J, with 9 bases between. In DNA, the CDR3 is TGTGCCAGTAGGTCAGACAGGAACACCGGGGAGCTGTTTTTT. It yields the protein CASRSDRNTGELFF.

CDR3 in amino acids: CASSEVRGPNYGYTF. The CDR3 bases are TGTGCCAGCAGTGAAGTAAGGGGGCCGAACTATGGCTACACCTTC. The chain employs TRBV6-1 and TRBJ1-2, with 7 bases that match TRBD1. J lost 2 bases, V lost 1 base, and 4 bases had no gene match. Germline V gene lookup returns CDR1 MNHNS and CDR2 SASEGT. The CDR3 spans 15 residues.

The chain has TRBV9 and TRBJ2-3; TRBD1 might be the D (6 bases). This CDR3 contains 17 residues. Germline assignment: CDR1 SGDLS and CDR2 YYNGEE. The V end lost 3 bases, the J end lost 4 bases, and 21 bases lay between the germline ends. CDR3 sequence reads: CASSEGTGTPFADTQYF. CDR3 sequence (DNA): TGTGCCAGCAGCGAAGGGACCGGGACACCTTTTGCAGATACGCAGTATTTT.

The gene calls are TRBV6-5 and TRBJ2-2, with 7 bases lining up with TRBD1. The V and J ends lost 2 bases and 4 bases, in that order; junction bases with no gene match: 4. The CDR3 is 15 amino acids. Germline V gene data show CDR1 as MNHEY and CDR2 as SVGAGI. In DNA form, the CDR3 reads TGTGCCAGCAGTTACAGGGGGCACGGCACCGGGGAGCTGTTTTTT. Its protein is CASSYRGHGTGELFF.

The V gene is TRBV5-1, the J gene TRBJ2-2, with 14 bases identical to TRBD2. Looked up from germline, CDR1 is SGHRS and CDR2 is YFSETQ. Trimming cost V 3 bases and J 8 bases; bases outside gene matches: 6. The CDR3 contains 16 residues. CDR3 DNA: TGCGCCAGCAGCTCCCGACTAGCGGGAGGGACAGGGGAGCTGTTTTTT. Its protein is CASSSRLAGGTGELFF.

The rearrangement uses TRBV19 and TRBJ2-7, with 12 bases fitting TRBD2. The V segment lost 4 bases and the J segment 5 bases; nucleotides outside the gene matches: 3. CDR1 is LNHDA and CDR2 is SQIVND in the germline V gene (reference sequence). The CDR3 loop spans 14 amino acids. In DNA, the CDR3 is TGTGCCAGTAGTAGAGGACTAGCGGGGCACGAGCAGTACTTC. Amino acids: CASSRGLAGHEQYF. The complete variable domain, with remaining parts taken from reference TRBV19 and TRBJ2-7, reads DGGITQSPKYLFRKEGQNVTLSCEQNLNHDAMYWYRQDPGQGLRLIYYSQIVNDFQKGDIAEGYSVSREKKESFPLTVTSAQKNPTAFYLCASSRGLAGHEQYFGPGTRLTVT.

The CDR3 coding sequence is TGTGCCAGCAGTCGGGCGGGGGTAGCCACAGATACGCAGTATTTT. Amino acids: CASSRAGVATDTQYF. The rearrangement joins TRBV6-1 to TRBJ2-3; 7 positions agree with TRBD2. Trimming at V came to 5 bases and at J to 2 bases, leaving 7 bases not matched to a gene. The germline CDR1 and CDR2 sequences are MNHNS and SASEGT. CDR3 size: 15 residues.